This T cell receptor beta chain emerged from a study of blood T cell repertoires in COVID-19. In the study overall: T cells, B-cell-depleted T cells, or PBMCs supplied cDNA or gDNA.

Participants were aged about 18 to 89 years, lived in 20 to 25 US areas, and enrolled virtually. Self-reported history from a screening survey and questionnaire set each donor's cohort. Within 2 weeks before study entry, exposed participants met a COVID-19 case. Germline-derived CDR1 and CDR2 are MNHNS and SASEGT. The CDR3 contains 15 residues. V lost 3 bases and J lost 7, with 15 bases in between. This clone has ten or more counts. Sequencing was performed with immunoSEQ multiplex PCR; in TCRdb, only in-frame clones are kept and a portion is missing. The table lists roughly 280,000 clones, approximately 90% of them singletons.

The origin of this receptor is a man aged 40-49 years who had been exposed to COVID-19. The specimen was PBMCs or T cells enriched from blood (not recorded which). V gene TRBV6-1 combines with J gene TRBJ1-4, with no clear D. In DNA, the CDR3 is TGTGCCAGCAGTGATTCCCCAGAGGGTGGTGAAAAACTGTTTTTT. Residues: CASSDSPEGGEKLFF.